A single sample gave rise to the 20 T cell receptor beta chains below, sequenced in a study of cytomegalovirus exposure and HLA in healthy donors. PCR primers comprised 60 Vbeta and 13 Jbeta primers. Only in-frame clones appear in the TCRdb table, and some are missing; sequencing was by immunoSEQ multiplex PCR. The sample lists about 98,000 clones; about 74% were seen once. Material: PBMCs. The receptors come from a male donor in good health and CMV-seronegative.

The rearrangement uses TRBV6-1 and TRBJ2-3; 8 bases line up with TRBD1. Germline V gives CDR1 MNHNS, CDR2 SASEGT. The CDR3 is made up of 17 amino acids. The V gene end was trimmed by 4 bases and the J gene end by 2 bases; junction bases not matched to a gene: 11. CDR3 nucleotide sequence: TGTGCCAGCAGTGTAAGGACAGGGCGAGGAGCCACAGATACGCAGTATTTT. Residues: CASSVRTGRGATDTQYF.

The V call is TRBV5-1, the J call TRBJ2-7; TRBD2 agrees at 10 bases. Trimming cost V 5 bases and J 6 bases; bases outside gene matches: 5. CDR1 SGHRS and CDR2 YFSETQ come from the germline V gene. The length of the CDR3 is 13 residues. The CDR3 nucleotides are TGCGCCAGCAGTGGGACTAGCGTAGGCGAGCAGTACTTC. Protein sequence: CASSGTSVGEQYF. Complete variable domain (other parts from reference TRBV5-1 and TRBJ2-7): KAGVTQTPRYLIKTRGQQVTLSCSPISGHRSVSWYQQTPGQGLQFLFEYFSETQRNKGNFPGRFSGRQFSNSRSEMNVSTLELGDSALYLCASSGTSVGEQYFGPGTRLTVT.

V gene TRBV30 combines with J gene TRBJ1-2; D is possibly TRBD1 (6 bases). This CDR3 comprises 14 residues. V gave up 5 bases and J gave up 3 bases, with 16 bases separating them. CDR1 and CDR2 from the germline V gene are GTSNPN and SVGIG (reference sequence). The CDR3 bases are TGTGCCTGGGATGACAGGAACGTGGACTATGGCTACACCTTC. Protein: CAWDDRNVDYGYTF. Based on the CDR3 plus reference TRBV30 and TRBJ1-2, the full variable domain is SQTIHQWPATLVQPVGSPLSLECTVEGTSNPNLYWYRQAAGRGLQLLFYSVGIGQISSEVPQNLSASRPQDRQFILSSKKLLLSDSGFYLCAWDDRNVDYGYTFGSGTRLTVV.

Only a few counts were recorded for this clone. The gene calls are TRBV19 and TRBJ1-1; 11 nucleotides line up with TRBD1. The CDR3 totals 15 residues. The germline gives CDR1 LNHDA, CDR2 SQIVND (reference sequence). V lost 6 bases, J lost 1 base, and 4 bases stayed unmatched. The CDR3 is CASRDRGRSNTEAFF. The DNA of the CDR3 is TGTGCCAGTAGGGACAGGGGGCGATCGAACACTGAAGCTTTCTTT.

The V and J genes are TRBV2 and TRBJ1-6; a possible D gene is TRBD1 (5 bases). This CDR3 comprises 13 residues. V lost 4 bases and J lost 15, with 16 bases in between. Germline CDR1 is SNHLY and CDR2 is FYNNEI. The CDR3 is CASSVIGGQLLHF. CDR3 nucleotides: TGTGCCAGCAGTGTGATCGGGGGTCAGCTCCTCCACTTT.

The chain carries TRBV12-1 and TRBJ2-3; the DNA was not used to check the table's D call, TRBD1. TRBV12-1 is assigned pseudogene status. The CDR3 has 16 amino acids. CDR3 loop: CASSFAAAPRTDTQYF. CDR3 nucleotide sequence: TGTGCCAGCAGCTTTGCGGCAGCACCCAGGACAGATACGCAGTATTTT.

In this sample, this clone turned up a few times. This chain's CDR3 is CASSLVASQETQYF. In nucleotides, the CDR3 is TGTGCCAGCAGCTTGGTGGCTAGCCAAGAGACCCAGTACTTC. This chain uses TRBV5-4 with TRBJ2-5, with unresolved D. V dropped 0 bases and J dropped 1 base, with 7 bases sitting between them. Germline V gene lookup returns CDR1 SGHNT and CDR2 YYREEE (reference sequence). This CDR3 spans 14 amino acids.

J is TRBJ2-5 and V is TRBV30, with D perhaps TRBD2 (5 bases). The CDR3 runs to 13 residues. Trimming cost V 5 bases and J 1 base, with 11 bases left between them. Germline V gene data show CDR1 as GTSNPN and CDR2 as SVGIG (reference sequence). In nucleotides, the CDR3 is TGTGCCTGGTCACCGGAGGTCCAAGAGACCCAGTACTTC. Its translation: CAWSPEVQETQYF.

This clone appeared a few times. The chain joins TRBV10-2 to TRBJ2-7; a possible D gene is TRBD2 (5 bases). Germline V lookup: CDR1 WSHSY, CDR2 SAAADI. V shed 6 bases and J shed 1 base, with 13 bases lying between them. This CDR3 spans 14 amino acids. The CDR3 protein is CASRSGGYSYEQYF. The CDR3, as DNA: TGCGCCAGCAGGTCGGGCGGGTATTCCTACGAGCAGTACTTC.

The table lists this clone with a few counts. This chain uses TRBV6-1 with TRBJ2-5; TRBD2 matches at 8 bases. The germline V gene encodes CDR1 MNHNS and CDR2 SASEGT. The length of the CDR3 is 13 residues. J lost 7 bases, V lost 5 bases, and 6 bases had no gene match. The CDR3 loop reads CASSTRLATTQYF. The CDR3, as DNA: TGTGCCAGCAGTACCCGACTAGCGACGACCCAGTACTTC.

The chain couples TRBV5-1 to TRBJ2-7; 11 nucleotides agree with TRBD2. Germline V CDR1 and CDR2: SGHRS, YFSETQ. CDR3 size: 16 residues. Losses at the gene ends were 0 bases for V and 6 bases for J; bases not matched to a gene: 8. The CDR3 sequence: CASSLEVAGGPSEQYF. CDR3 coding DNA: TGCGCCAGCAGCTTGGAAGTAGCGGGAGGGCCGAGCGAGCAGTACTTC.

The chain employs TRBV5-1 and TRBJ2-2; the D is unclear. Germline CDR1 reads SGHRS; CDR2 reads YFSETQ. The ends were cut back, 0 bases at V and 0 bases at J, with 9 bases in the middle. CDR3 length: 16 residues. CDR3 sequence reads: CASSLAPGTNTGELFF. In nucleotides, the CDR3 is TGCGCCAGCAGCTTGGCCCCGGGTACGAACACCGGGGAGCTGTTTTTT.

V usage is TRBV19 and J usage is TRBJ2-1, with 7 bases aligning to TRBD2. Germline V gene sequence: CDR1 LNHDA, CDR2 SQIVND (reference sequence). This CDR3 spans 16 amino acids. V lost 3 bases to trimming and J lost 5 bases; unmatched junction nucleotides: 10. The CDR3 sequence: CASSMFGGSLHNEQFF. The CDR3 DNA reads TGTGCCAGTAGTATGTTCGGCGGGAGTCTTCACAATGAGCAGTTCTTC.

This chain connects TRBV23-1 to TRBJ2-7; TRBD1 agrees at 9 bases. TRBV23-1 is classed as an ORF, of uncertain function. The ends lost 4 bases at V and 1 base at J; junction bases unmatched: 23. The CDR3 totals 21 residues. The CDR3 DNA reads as TGCGCCAGCAGTCTTGCCCCACCGTTTGACAGGGGGGAAAGCCTGTCCTACGAGCAGTACTTC. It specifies CASSLAPPFDRGESLSYEQYF.

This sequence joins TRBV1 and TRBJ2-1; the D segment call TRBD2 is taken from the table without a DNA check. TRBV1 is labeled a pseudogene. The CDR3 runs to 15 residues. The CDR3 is CTSSQGLAGVYEQFF. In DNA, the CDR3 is TGCACCAGCAGCCAAGGCCTAGCGGGAGTCTATGAGCAGTTCTTC.

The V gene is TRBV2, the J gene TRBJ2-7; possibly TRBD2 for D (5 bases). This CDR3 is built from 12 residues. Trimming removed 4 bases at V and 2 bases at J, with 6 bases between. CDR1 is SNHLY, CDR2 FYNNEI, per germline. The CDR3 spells CASSVLAYEQYF. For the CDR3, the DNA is TGTGCCAGCAGTGTACTAGCCTACGAGCAGTACTTC.

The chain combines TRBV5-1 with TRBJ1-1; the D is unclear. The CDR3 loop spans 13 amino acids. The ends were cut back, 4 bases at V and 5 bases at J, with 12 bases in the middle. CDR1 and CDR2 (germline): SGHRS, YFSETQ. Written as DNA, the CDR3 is TGCGCCAGCAGCATCGACCCGGGGACTGAAGCTTTCTTT. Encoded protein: CASSIDPGTEAFF.

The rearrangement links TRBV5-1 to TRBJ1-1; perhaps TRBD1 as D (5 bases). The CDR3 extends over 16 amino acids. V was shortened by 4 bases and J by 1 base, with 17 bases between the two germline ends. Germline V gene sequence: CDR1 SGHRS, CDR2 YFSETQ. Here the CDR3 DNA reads TGCGCCAGCAGCCTTGGGGACGGGGGAAGGAACACTGAAGCTTTCTTT. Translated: CASSLGDGGRNTEAFF.

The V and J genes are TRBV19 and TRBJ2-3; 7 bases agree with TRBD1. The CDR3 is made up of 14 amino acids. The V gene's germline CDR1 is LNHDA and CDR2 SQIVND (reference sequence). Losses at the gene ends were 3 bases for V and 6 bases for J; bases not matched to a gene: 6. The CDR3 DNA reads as TGTGCCAGTAGTATCGGGACAGTAAGTGATACGCAGTATTTT. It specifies CASSIGTVSDTQYF.

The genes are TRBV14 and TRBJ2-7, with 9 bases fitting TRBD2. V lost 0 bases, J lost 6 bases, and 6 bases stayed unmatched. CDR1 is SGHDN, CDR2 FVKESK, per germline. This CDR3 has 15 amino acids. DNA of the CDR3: TGTGCCAGCAGCCAAGATAGCGGGAGCTCCGGCGAGCAGTACTTC. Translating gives CASSQDSGSSGEQYF. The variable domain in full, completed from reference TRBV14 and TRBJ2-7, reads EAGVTQFPSHSVIEKGQTVTLRCDPISGHDNLYWYRRVMGKEIKFLLHFVKESKQDESGMPNNRFLAERTGGTYSTLKVQPAELEDSGVYFCASSQDSGSSGEQYFGPGTRLTVT.